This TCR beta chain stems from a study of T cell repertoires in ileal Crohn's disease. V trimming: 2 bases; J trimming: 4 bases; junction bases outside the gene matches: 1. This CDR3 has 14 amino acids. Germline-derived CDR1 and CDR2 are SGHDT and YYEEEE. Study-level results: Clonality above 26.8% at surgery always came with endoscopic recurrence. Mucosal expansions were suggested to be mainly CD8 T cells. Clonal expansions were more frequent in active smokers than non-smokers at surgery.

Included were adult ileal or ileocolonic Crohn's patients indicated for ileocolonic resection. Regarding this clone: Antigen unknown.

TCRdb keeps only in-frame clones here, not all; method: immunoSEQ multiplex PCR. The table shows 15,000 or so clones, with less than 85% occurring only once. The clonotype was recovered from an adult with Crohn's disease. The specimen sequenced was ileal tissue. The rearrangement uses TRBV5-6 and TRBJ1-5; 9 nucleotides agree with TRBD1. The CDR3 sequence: CASSFGTGNQPQHF. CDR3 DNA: TGTGCCAGCAGCTTCGGGACAGGGAATCAGCCCCAGCATTTT.